The rows below give T cell receptor beta chains drawn from one sample of a study of T-cell memory formation after mild COVID-19. TCRdb reanalysed the 5' RACE reads using MiXCR and keeps one entry per CDR3 protein. In the table there are just under 550,000 distinct CDR3 sequences, roughly 22% of which are singletons. The sequenced sample was PBMCs or a T cell subset sorted from them (not recorded which). All receptors derive from an adult woman who had mild COVID-19 (a few samples of this study predate the infection). Cell type and time point are not known. Both conserved end residues are part of each CDR3. The D gene is left open where the match is weak. The size of a clone is reported for some rows only, either as once, few or many, or as a class for expanded clones.

V	D	size	J	CDR3	DNA
TRBV4-3	.	few	TRBJ1-1	CASSQEVGAAEAFF	TGCGCCAGCAGCCAAGAAGTGGGGGCCGCTGAAGCTTTCTTT
TRBV19	.	.	TRBJ2-4	CASSSGAIAKNIQYF	TGTGCCAGTAGTTCAGGAGCTATAGCCAAAAACATTCAGTACTTC
TRBV5-1	.	few	TRBJ2-4	CASSPALAKNIQYF	TGCGCCAGCAGCCCTGCCTTAGCCAAAAACATTCAGTACTTC
TRBV5-1	.	.	TRBJ1-2	CASSLDRPTNYGYTF	TGCGCCAGCAGCTTGGACAGACCTACTAACTATGGCTACACCTTC
TRBV20-1	TRBD1	.	TRBJ1-5	CSARGGQGNQPQHF	TGCAGTGCTAGAGGCGGACAGGGCAATCAGCCCCAGCATTTT
TRBV15	.	.	TRBJ2-5	CATSRGGKGLGTETQYF	TGTGCCACCAGCAGAGGAGGCAAAGGACTCGGCACAGAGACCCAGTACTTC
TRBV15	.	.	TRBJ2-2	CATSRDFSGELFF	TGTGCCACCAGCAGAGATTTCTCCGGGGAGCTGTTTTTT
TRBV12-3/TRBV12-4	TRBD1	few	TRBJ2-7	CASSLALGQGIYEQYF	TGTGCCAGCAGTTTAGCCCTGGGACAGGGGATATACGAGCAGTACTTC
TRBV5-1	.	.	TRBJ2-1	CASSLATGASSYNEQFF	TGCGCCAGCAGCTTGGCCACTGGGGCTAGCTCCTACAATGAGCAGTTCTTC
TRBV14	.	few	TRBJ2-3	CASSPRPPYTQYF	TGTGCCAGCAGCCCCAGACCCCCTTATACGCAGTATTTT
TRBV7-8	.	.	TRBJ2-1	CASSLKLPPGEQFF	TGTGCCAGCAGCTTAAAGCTCCCCCCGGGTGAGCAGTTCTTC
TRBV20-1	.	few	TRBJ1-2	CSARDPNTAYGYTF	TGCAGTGCTAGAGATCCCAACACAGCTTATGGCTACACCTTC
TRBV27	TRBD1	.	TRBJ2-3	CASSPTGGLSTDTQYF	TGTGCCAGCAGTCCCACAGGGGGCCTCAGCACAGATACGCAGTATTTT
TRBV11-2	.	many	TRBJ1-2	CASSLDPLAGDGYTF	TGTGCCAGCAGCTTAGATCCTTTAGCAGGGGACGGCTACACCTTC
TRBV20-1	TRBD1	few	TRBJ2-7	CSARDAQGAQNEQYF	TGCAGTGCTAGAGACGCACAGGGGGCGCAGAACGAGCAGTACTTC
TRBV29-1	TRBD1	.	TRBJ1-2	CSVELTGGDYGYTF	TGCAGCGTTGAATTAACAGGGGGTGACTATGGCTACACCTTC
TRBV12-3/TRBV12-4	TRBD1	few	TRBJ1-2	CASSWDRGGYTF	TGTGCCAGCAGTTGGGACAGGGGCGGCTACACCTTC
TRBV19	.	few	TRBJ2-1	CASLGYHEQFF	TGTGCCAGTCTAGGGTACCATGAGCAGTTCTTC
TRBV20-1	TRBD1	few	TRBJ2-5	CSARDWGQGDSETQYF	TGCAGTGCTAGAGATTGGGGCCAGGGGGATTCGGAGACCCAGTACTTC